The source of this T cell receptor (beta chain) is a study of T cells expressing NK-cell markers. Turning to the study itself: Investigators obtained TCR beta repertoires from sorted CD3+CD56+NKG2C+, CD3+CD56+NKG2C- and CD3+CD56-NKG2C+ T cells. Findings of the study overall: These clonotypes also led the CD3+CD56-NKG2C+ fraction in several donors. The contribution of dominant NKG2C+ clonotypes to CD8+ T cells in a handful of donors was about 1.0-7.5%.

Scientists made TCR beta cDNA using 5'RACE template switching with UMIs. TCRdb reprocessed the 5' RACE reads and stores each CDR3 protein as one record, lacking DNA. Its listing shows 150,000 to 200,000 distinct CDR3 sequences. A remark on this clonotype: Its antigen is not known.

The CDR3 contains 14 residues. CDR1 and CDR2 from the germline V gene are SGHAT and FQDESV (reference sequence). Source material: blood T cells: a sorted CD56 or NKG2C T cell subset, CD4+ or CD8+ T cells, or bulk PBMC T cells (not recorded which). This receptor was obtained from a man aged 18-69 years in good health. This rearrangement joins TRBV11-1 to TRBJ2-1; TCRdb's D gene call, TRBD2, goes unchecked for lack of DNA. The CDR3 is CASSLVPSGGEQFF.